This TCR beta chain was obtained from a study of blood T cell repertoires in COVID-19 (dated by TCRdb to between 2020 and 2021). About the full investigation: Samples covering the acute and convalescent phases of COVID-19 were provided by collaborators in the United States, Italy and Spain. A freely available public database, intended as a resource for researchers studying the immune response to SARS-CoV-2, is where the repertoires were released. Samples came from the ongoing ImmuneRACE study (first 160 participants) plus 1,254 subjects from 6 global collaborators. Where available, HLA class I and class II types were taken from metadata supplied by the sample provider and were not determined by assay-based typing. Deeply sampled blood TCRbeta repertoires from subjects exposed to, actively infected with, or recovered from COVID-19 were included in the dataset. The material from the prospective study consisted of cDNA or gDNA derived from T cells, B-cell-depleted T cells, or PBMCs. Sample metadata almost always included a de-identified subject ID, COVID-19 status, age in years and sex. The full study reports these points: The amount of clinical and demographic metadata varied by source and participant and was provided uncurated.

The collaborating institutions used their own protocols to collect whole blood in K2EDTA tubes. For TCRbeta analysis, collaborators shipped samples as frozen whole blood, isolated PBMCs, or DNA extracted from either of those sample types. The germline V gene (reference sequence) sets CDR1 to MNHEY and CDR2 to SMNVEV. V is shortened by 4 bases, J by 2 bases, and the region joining them spans 9 bases. Its CDR3 holds 13 amino acids, cysteine through phenylalanine. Here the CDR3 DNA is all that survives: 39 bases in frame from base 1. Remarks on this clone: No cognate antigen has been identified for it. Base qualities are not provided; no much larger clone lies one nucleotide away.

The immunoSEQ Assay, a bias-controlled multiplex PCR, was used to amplify TCRbeta CDR3 regions from genomic DNA. The paper's data handling went like this. The number of nucleated cells in each sample was estimated by amplification of reference gene primers within the assay. To quantify the absolute abundance of each unique TCRbeta CDR3 rearrangement, sequence reads were collapsed and filtered. For each sample, productive Simpson clonality was calculated by taking the square root of Simpson's diversity index across productive rearrangements. TCRdb re-hosts the immuneACCESS table, in-frame sequences only. Its copies lack some clones; in the studies checked, an unresolved V gene accounts for under half of them, and the cause for the rest is not known. For V, J and clone size, that table is used; D and trimming come from the DNA. The sample table records 50,000 to 75,000 clones; about 80% of these occur just once. Of the sample, under 3.5% is held by the ten largest clones.

Sequenced: peripheral blood. The V and J segments used are TRBV27 and TRBJ2-7; a weak D assignment points to TRBD1 (5 bases agree). The origin of this receptor is a man aged 55 to 70 with acute or convalescent COVID-19. The encoded CDR3 is CASSSRGTYEQYF. The bases read TGTGCCAGCAGTTCTAGGGGCACCTACGAGCAGTACTTC.